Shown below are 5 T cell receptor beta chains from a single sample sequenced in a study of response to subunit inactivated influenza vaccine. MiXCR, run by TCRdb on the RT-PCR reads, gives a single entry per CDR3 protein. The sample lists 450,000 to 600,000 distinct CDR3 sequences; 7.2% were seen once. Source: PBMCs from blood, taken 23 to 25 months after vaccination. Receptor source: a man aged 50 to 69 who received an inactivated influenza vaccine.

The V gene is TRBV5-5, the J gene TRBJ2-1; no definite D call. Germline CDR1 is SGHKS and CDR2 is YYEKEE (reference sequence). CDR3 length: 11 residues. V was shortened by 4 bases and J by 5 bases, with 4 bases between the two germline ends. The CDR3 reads CASSANNEQFF. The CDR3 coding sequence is TGTGCCAGCAGCGCTAACAATGAGCAGTTCTTC.

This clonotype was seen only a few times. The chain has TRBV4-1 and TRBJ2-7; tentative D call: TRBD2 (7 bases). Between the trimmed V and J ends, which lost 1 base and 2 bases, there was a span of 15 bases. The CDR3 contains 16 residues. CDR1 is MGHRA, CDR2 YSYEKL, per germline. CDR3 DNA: TGCGCCAGCAGCCAAGCGGCCGGGGGGCCTACCTACGAGCAGTACTTC. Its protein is CASSQAAGGPTYEQYF.

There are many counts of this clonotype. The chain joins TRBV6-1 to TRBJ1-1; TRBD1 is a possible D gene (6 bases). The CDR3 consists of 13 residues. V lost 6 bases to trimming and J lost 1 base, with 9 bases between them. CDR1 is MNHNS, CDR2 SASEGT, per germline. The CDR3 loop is CASRKGENTEAFF. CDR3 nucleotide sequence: TGTGCCAGCAGGAAGGGGGAGAACACTGAAGCTTTCTTT.

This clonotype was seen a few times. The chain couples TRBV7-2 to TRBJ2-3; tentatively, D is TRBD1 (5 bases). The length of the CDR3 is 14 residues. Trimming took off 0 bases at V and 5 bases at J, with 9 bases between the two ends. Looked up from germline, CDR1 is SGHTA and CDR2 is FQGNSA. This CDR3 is CASSLAPREDTQYF. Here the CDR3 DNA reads TGTGCCAGCAGCTTAGCCCCCAGGGAAGATACGCAGTATTTT.

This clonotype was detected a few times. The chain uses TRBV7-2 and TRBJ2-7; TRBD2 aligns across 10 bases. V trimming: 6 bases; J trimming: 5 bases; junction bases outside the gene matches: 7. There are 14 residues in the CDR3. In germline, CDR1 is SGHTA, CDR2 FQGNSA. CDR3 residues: CASSPVAGGNEQYF. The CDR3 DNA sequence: TGTGCCAGCAGTCCGGTAGCGGGAGGCAACGAGCAGTACTTC.